This T cell receptor beta chain appears in the sequencing data of a study of shared clonotypes between healthy human individuals. CD8 cells classed as naive were CD45RO-negative and positively selected for CCR7, excluding terminally differentiated effector memory CD45RA+ cells. Germline CDR1 MGHRA, CDR2 YSYEKL. The CDR3 is 15 amino acids. V was pared by 0 bases and J by 2 bases, with 1 base of the junction left unmatched. General study points: Sequencing of the sorted subsets was shown by rarefaction to be incomplete despite large depth. Since donors were few, the genetic and exposure-history diversity represented was limited. Among donors, sharing of clonotypes was expected to be affected by sequencing depth.

The study ran the assay at deep level. Generated by immunoSEQ multiplex PCR, the TCRdb table keeps only in-frame clones and is missing some. The sample lists roughly 810,000 clones, about 96% occurring once. Of note for this clone: What it binds is unknown.

The chain links TRBV4-1 to TRBJ1-5, with TRBD1 identical over 7 bases. The sequence came from a man in his thirties or forties in good health. Sequencing was performed on naive CD8+ T cells sorted from blood. The CDR3 coding sequence is TGCGCCAGCAGCCAAGACGACAGGGGCAATCAGCCCCAGCATTTT. Amino acids: CASSQDDRGNQPQHF.